This TCR beta chain was captured by sequencing in a study of blood T cells in healthy people across ages. This CDR3 comprises 13 residues. Germline lookup yields CDR1 DFQATT and CDR2 SNEGSKA (reference sequence). V was clipped by 5 bases and J by 8 bases; unmatched bases: 11. Through a sample-barcoded 5' primer and a J-beta primer mix, a second PCR was run for roughly 6 to 11 cycles. TCRdb reanalysed the 5' RACE reads using MiXCR and keeps one entry per CDR3 protein. The sample lists 700,000 or so distinct CDR3 sequences, less than 45% seen once, with roughly 30% in the top ten. The chain employs TRBV20-1 and TRBJ1-2; 7 nucleotides match TRBD1. This receptor was obtained from a man at least 80 years old in good health. Sequenced: blood. Written as DNA, the CDR3 is TGCAGTGCTCGACCCGAACAGGGGCGAGGCTACACCTTC. Residues: CSARPEQGRGYTF.